One sample yielded the 14 T cell receptor beta chains listed below, sequenced in a study of T cells after posttransplantation cyclophosphamide. Treatment was busulfan-fludarabine conditioning, a marrow graft, and cyclophosphamide on days +3 and +4. The assay was immunoSEQ multiplex PCR, and TCRdb's table has in-frame clones only and misses some. The table lists about 3,100 clones, with no singletons. The specimen was PBMCs, collected 84 days after allogeneic stem cell transplant with posttransplant cyclophosphamide. Receptors originate from a female patient aged 35 to 55 who received an allogeneic stem cell transplant from a related donor, was CMV-positive, and had no GVHD. Some T cells may be the graft donor's.

This clone was recorded at least ten times. The chain carries TRBV7-8 and TRBJ2-7; 13 nucleotides match TRBD2. V was pared by 1 base and J by 2 bases, with 14 bases of the junction left unmatched. The CDR3 runs 20 residues. Germline V gene data show CDR1 as SGHVS and CDR2 as FQNEAQ. The CDR3 region is CASSLGAGMTSGGYTYEQYF. The DNA for the CDR3 is TGTGCCAGCAGCTTAGGAGCGGGCATGACTAGCGGGGGGTACACCTACGAGCAGTACTTC.

This clone is deemed medium-sized. V usage is TRBV5-1 and J usage is TRBJ2-5; TRBD2 agrees at 11 bases. With 5 bases clipped from V and 1 base from J, the junction kept 1 base outside the gene matches. The CDR3 spans 14 residues. Germline CDR1 is SGHRS and CDR2 is YFSETQ. This CDR3 reads CASRLAGVQETQYF. The CDR3 DNA reads as TGCGCCAGCAGACTAGCGGGGGTCCAAGAGACCCAGTACTTC.

This clone ranks as medium-sized (0.01 to 0.1%). This chain links TRBV19 with TRBJ1-1, with 8 bases fitting TRBD1. The CDR3 length is 16 residues. V shed 5 bases and J 1 base; nucleotides not matched to a gene: 9. Germline V gene lookup returns CDR1 LNHDA and CDR2 SQIVND (reference sequence). DNA for the CDR3: TGTGCCAGTAGTTCCTACCGGGACAGGAGGAACACTGAAGCTTTCTTT. Protein sequence: CASSSYRDRRNTEAFF.

This clone was picked up many times. The V and J genes are TRBV27 and TRBJ1-4; 9 nucleotides line up with TRBD1. Losses at the gene ends were 2 bases for V and 6 bases for J; bases not matched to a gene: 4. Germline CDR1 and CDR2: MNHEY and SMNVEV (reference sequence). The CDR3 contains 15 residues. This CDR3 is CASSLLGTGYEKLFF. In nucleotides, the CDR3 is TGTGCCAGCAGTTTACTTGGGACAGGGTATGAAAAACTGTTTTTT.

By frequency in the sample, this clone is medium-sized. The CDR3 sequence: CASSQDPITPLEKLFF. CDR3 nucleotide sequence: TGTGCCAGCAGCCAAGATCCCATAACTCCCCTTGAAAAACTGTTTTTT. This rearrangement joins TRBV4-2 to TRBJ1-4; D remains ambiguous. V was cut by 0 bases and J by 7 bases, with 15 bases left in between. The V gene's germline CDR1 is LGHNA and CDR2 YNFKEQ. The CDR3 is 16 amino acids.

The gene calls are TRBV12-3 or TRBV12-4 and TRBJ2-7; 10 nucleotides align to TRBD1. V lost 3 bases to trimming and J lost 1 base; unmatched junction nucleotides: 9. This CDR3 is 17 amino acids long. CDR3 amino acids: CASSFSSTGQGSYEQYF. The DNA of the CDR3 is TGTGCCAGCAGTTTTTCTTCAACGGGACAGGGGTCCTACGAGCAGTACTTC.

This clone has ten or more counts. The rearrangement joins TRBV7-9 to TRBJ1-1; D unresolved. The V and J ends lost 5 bases and 2 bases respectively, with 9 bases between them. Germline-derived CDR1 and CDR2 are SEHNR and FQNEAQ (reference sequence). The CDR3 totals 13 residues. The CDR3 loop is CASSPNLNTEAFF. The CDR3 nucleotides are TGTGCCAGCAGCCCTAATTTAAACACTGAAGCTTTCTTT.

The sample holds many counts of this clone. The chain joins TRBV5-1 to TRBJ1-1; TRBD1 might be the D (6 bases). CDR3 length equals 14 residues. Trimming pared 5 bases from V and 6 bases from J, leaving 17 bases between. Germline V gene sequence: CDR1 SGHRS, CDR2 YFSETQ. This chain's CDR3 is CASSRKTGKAEAFF. The DNA for the CDR3 is TGCGCCAGCAGTCGAAAAACAGGGAAGGCTGAAGCTTTCTTT.

This clone was found many times. The chain is built from TRBV7-2 and TRBJ1-1; no clear D gene. Germline loops: CDR1 SGHTA, CDR2 FQGNSA. This CDR3 is built from 14 residues. The ends were cut back, 5 bases at V and 8 bases at J, with 18 bases in the middle. Written as DNA, the CDR3 is TGTGCCAGCAGCGTCGACGCGACTTTTAACGAAGCTTTCTTT. It encodes CASSVDATFNEAFF.

In this sample, this clone turned up many times. V and J are TRBV7-2 and TRBJ1-6; 7 nucleotides line up with TRBD1. Germline V gives CDR1 SGHTA, CDR2 FQGNSA. The CDR3 extends over 14 amino acids. V lost 5 bases and J lost 4; bases outside the gene matches: 2. The CDR3 is CASSAGQYNSPLHF. The CDR3 DNA sequence: TGTGCCAGCAGCGCGGGACAGTATAATTCACCCCTCCACTTT.

The sample holds many counts of this clone. This chain uses TRBV9 with TRBJ1-6; 7 bases match TRBD1. The CDR3 consists of 15 residues. Germline CDR1 SGDLS, CDR2 YYNGEE. The ends lost 3 bases at V and 10 bases at J; junction bases unmatched: 10. Here the CDR3 DNA reads TGTGCCAGCAGCGAGGGACAGAGGGGAGGATCACCCCTCCACTTT. This codes for CASSEGQRGGSPLHF.

The table lists this clone with many counts. V usage is TRBV18 and J usage is TRBJ2-2, with D perhaps TRBD2 (7 bases). V was clipped by 3 bases and J by 4 bases, with 15 bases between them. CDR1 is KGHSH, CDR2 LQKENI, per germline. The CDR3 is 16 residues long. CDR3 protein: CASSPKGGRPTGELFF. Here the CDR3 DNA reads TGTGCCAGCTCACCCAAGGGGGGGCGGCCCACCGGGGAGCTGTTTTTT.

This clone was counted many times. The CDR3 region has the DNA TGTGCCAGCAGTGAAGTAGGGCAGGGGAAGCCATACTTC. Its translation is CASSEVGQGKPYF. This chain uses TRBV6-1 with TRBJ2-5, with D possibly being TRBD1 (6 bases). Deletions cut 1 base from V and 14 bases from J, with 17 bases between. The CDR3 loop spans 13 amino acids. Germline lookup yields CDR1 MNHNS and CDR2 SASEGT.

This clone was seen repeatedly, ten times or more. This chain's CDR3 is CAISEERPLNEQFF. The DNA of the CDR3 is TGTGCCATCAGTGAGGAGCGGCCCTTAAATGAGCAGTTCTTC. This rearrangement joins TRBV10-3 to TRBJ2-1, with D possibly matching TRBD2 (5 bases). The CDR3 length is 14 residues. Germline V lookup: CDR1 ENHRY, CDR2 SYGVKD. Between the trimmed V and J ends, which lost 2 bases and 7 bases, there was a span of 12 bases.